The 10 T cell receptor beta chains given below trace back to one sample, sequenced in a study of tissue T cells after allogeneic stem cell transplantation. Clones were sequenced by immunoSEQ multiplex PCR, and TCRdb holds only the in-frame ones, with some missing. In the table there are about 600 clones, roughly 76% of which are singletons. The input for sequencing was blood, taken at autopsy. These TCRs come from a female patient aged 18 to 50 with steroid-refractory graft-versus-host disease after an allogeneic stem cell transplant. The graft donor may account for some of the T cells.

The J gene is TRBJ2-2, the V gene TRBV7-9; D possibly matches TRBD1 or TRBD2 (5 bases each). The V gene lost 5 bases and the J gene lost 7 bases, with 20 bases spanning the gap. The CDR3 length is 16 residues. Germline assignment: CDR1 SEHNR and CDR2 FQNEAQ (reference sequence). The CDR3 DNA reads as TGTGCCAGCAGCCGACCGGGACCACCTAGAAGCGGGGAGCTGTTTTTT. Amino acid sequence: CASSRPGPPRSGELFF. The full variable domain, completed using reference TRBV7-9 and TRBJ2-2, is DTGVSQNPRHKITKRGQNVTFRCDPISEHNRLYWYRQTLGQGPEFLTYFQNEAQLEKSRLLSDRFSAERPKGSFSTLEIQRTEQGDSAMYLCASSRPGPPRSGELFFGEGSRLTVL.

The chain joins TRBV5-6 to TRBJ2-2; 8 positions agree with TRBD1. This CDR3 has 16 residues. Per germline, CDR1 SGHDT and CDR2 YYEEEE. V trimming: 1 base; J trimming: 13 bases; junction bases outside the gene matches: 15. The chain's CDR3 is CASSLWRQGLSRGLFF. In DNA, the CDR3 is TGTGCCAGCAGCTTGTGGCGACAGGGGCTATCTAGGGGGCTGTTTTTT. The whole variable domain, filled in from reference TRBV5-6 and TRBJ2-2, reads DAGVTQSPTHLIKTRGQQVTLRCSPKSGHDTVSWYQQALGQGPQFIFQYYEEEERQRGNFPDRFSGHQFPNYSSELNVNALLLGDSALYLCASSLWRQGLSRGLFFGEGSRLTVL.

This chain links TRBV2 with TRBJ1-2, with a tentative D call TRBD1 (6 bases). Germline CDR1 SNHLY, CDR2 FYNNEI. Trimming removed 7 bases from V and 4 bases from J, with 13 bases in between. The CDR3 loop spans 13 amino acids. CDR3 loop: CASTQGGGYGYTF. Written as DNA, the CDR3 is TGTGCCAGCACCCAGGGAGGGGGCTATGGCTACACCTTC. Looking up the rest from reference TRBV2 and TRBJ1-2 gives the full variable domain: EPEVTQTPSHQVTQMGQEVILRCVPISNHLYFYWYRQILGQKVEFLVSFYNNEISEKSEIFDDQFSVERPDGSNFTLKIRSTKLEDSAMYFCASTQGGGYGYTFGSGTRLTVV.

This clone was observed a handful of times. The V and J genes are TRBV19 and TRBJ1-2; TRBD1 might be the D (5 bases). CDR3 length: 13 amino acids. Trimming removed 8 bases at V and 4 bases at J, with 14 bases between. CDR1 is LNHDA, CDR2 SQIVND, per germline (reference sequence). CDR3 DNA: TGTGCCAGTGCGACGGCGAGGGGCTATGGCTACACCTTC. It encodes CASATARGYGYTF.

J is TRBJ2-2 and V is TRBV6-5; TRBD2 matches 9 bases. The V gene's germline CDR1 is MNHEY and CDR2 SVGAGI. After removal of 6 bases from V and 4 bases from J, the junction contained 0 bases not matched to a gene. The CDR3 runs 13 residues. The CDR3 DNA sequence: TGTGCCAGCAGGCGGGGGGGCACCGGGGAGCTGTTTTTT. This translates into CASRRGGTGELFF.

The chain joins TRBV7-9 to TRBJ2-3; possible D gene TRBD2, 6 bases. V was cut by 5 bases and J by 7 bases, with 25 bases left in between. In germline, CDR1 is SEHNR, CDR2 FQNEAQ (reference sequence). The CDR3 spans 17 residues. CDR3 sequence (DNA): TGTGCCAGCAGCCCCCCCCTTCGGTCGGGAGTGTTTAATACGCAGTATTTT. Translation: CASSPPLRSGVFNTQYF.

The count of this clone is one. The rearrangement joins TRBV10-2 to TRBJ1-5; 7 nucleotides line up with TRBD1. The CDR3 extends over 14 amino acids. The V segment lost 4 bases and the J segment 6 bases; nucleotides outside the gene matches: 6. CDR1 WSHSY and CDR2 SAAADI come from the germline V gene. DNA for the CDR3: TGCGCCAGCAGTGGGGGCAGGGGGACTCAGCCCCAGCATTTT. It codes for CASSGGRGTQPQHF.

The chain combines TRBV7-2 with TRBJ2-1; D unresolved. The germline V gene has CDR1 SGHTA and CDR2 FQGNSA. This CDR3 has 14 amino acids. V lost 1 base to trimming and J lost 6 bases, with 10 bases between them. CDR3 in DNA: TGTGCCAGCAGCTTAGTTGGTGGGTTCAATGAGCAGTTCTTC. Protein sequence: CASSLVGGFNEQFF.

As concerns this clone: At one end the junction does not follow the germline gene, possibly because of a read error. The CDR3 protein is CASSLETGNQPNEQFF. The DNA for the CDR3 is TGTGCCAGCAGTTTAGAGACAGGGAACCAACCAAATGAGCAGTTCTTC. The chain is built from TRBV13 and TRBJ2-1, with TRBD1 matching over 7 bases. The V gene's germline CDR1 is PRHDT and CDR2 FYEKMQ (reference sequence). This CDR3 spans 16 amino acids.

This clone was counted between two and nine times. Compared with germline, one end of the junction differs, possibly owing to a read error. In DNA form, the CDR3 reads TGTGCCAGCAGTCCCCGGACTGGCCTGAAGACTGAAGCTTTCTTT. Translation: CASSPRTGLKTEAFF. The rearrangement uses TRBV6-5 and TRBJ1-1; D remains unclear. Germline assignment: CDR1 MNHEY and CDR2 SVGAGI. The CDR3 totals 15 residues.